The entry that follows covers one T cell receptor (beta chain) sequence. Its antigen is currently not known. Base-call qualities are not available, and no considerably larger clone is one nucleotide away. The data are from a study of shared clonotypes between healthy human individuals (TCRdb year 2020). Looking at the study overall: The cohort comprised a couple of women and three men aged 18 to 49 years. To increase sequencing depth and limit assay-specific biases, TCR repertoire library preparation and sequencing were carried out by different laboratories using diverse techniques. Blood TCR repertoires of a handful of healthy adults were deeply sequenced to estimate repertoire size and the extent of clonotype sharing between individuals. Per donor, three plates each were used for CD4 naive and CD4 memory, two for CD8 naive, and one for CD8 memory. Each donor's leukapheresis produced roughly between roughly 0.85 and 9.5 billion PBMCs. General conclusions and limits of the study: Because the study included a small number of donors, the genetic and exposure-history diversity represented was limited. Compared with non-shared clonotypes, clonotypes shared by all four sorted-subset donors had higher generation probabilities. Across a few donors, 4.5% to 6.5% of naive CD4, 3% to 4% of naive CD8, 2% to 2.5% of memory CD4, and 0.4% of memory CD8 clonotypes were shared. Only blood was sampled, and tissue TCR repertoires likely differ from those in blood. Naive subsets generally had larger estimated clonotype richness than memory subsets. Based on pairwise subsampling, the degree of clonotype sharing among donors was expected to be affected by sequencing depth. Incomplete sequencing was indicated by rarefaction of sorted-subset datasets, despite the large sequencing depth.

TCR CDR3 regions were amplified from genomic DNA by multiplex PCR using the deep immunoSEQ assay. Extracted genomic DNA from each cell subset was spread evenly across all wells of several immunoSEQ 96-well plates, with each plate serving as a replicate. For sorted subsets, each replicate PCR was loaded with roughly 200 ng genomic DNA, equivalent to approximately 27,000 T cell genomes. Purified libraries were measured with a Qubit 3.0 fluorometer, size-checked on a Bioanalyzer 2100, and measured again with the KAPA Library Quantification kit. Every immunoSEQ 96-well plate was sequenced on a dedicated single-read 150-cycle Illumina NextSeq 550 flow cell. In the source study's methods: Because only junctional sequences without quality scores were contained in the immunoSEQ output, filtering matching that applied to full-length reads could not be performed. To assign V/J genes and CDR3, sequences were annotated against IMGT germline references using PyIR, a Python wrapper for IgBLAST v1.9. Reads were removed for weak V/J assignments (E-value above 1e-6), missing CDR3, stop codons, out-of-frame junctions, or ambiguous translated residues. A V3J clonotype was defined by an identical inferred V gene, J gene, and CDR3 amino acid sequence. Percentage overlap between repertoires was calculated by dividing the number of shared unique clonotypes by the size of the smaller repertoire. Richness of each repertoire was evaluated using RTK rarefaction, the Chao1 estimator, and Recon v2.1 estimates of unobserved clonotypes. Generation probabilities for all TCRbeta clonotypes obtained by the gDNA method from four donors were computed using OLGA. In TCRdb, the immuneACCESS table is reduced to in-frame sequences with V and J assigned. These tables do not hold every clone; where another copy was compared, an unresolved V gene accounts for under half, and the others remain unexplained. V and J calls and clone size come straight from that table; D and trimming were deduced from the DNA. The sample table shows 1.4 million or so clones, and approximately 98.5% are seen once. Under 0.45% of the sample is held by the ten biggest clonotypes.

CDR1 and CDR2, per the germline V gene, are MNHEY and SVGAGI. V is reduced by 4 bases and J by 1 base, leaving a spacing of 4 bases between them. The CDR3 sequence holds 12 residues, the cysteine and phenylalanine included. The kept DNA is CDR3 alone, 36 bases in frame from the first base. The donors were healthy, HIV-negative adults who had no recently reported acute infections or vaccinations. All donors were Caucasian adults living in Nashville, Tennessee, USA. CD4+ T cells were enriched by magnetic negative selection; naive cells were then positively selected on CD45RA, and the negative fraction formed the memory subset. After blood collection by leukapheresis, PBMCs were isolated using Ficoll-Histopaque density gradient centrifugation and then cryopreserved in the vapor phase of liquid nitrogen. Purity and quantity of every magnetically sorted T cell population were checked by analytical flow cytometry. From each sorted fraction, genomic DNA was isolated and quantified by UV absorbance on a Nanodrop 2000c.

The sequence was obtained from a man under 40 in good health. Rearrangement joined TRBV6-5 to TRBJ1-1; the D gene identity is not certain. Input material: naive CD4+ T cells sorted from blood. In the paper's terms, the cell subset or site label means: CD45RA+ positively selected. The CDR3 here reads CASSSANTEAFF. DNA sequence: TGTGCCAGCAGTTCCGCGAACACTGAAGCTTTCTTT.